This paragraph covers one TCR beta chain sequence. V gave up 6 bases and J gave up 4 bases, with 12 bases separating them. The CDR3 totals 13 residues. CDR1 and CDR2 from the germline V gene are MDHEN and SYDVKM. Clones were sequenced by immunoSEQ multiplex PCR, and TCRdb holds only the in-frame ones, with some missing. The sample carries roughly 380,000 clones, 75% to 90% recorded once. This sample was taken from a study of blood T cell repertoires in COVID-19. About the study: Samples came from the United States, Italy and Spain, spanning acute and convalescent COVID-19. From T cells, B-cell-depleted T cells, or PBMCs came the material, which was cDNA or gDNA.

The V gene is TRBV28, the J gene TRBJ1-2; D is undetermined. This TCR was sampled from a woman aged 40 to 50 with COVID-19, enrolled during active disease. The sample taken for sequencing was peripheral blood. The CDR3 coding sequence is TGTGCCAGCAGCCCCGGGAAGGCCTATGGCTACACCTTC. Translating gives CASSPGKAYGYTF.